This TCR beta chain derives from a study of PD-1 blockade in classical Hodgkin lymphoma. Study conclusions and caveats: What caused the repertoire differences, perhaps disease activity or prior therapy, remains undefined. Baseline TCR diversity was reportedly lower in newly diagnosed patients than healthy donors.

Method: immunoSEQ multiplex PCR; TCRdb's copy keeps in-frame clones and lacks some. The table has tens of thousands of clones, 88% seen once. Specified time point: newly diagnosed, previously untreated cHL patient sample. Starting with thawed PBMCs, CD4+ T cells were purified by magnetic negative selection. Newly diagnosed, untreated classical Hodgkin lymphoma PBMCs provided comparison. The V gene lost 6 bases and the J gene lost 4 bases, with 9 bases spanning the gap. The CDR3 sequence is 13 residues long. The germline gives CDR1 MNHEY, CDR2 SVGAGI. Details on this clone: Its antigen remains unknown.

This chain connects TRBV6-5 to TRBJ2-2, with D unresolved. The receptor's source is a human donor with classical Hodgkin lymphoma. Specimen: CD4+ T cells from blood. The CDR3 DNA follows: TGTGCCAGCAGGGGCGGAAGCACCGGGGAGCTGTTTTTT. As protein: CASRGGSTGELFF.